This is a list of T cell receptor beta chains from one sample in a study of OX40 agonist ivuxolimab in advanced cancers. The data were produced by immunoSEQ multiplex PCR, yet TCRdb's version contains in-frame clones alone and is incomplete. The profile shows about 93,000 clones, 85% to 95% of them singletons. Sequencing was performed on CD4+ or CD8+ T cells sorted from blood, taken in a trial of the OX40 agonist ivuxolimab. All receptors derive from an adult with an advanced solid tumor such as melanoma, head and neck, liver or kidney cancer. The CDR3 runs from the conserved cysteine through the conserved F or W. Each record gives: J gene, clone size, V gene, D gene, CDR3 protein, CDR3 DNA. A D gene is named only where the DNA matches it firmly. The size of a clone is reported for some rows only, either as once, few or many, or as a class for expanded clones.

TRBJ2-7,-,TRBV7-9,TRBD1,CASSRRDRGNEQYF,TGTGCCAGCAGCCGCCGGGACAGGGGGAACGAGCAGTACTTC
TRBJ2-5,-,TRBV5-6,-,CASSLSAGQVSQETQYF,TGTGCCAGCAGCTTGTCTGCGGGGCAGGTGTCCCAAGAGACCCAGTACTTC
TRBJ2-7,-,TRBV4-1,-,CASSRLAGSYEQYF,TGCGCCAGCAGCCGTCTAGCCGGGTCCTACGAGCAGTACTTC
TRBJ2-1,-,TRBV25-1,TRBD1,CASSPWDRAANEQFF,TGTGCCAGCAGTCCCTGGGACAGGGCTGCCAATGAGCAGTTCTTC
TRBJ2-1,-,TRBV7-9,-,CASSNEMWLARYNEQFF,TGTGCCAGCAGCAATGAGATGTGGCTAGCGCGCTACAATGAGCAGTTCTTC
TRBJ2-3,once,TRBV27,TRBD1,CASSTNRGRSTDTQYF,TGTGCCAGCAGTACTAACAGGGGACGAAGCACAGATACGCAGTATTTT
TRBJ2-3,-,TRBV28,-,CASSLLGGSSTDTQYF,TGTGCCAGCAGTTTATTAGGCGGATCTAGCACAGATACGCAGTATTTT
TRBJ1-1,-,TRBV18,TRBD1,CASSPTNQGARTEAFF,TGTGCCAGCTCACCGACAAATCAGGGGGCTCGCACTGAAGCTTTCTTT
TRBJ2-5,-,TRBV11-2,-,CASSSTAVAGWETQYF,TGTGCCAGCAGCTCAACCGCTGTGGCAGGCTGGGAGACCCAGTACTTC
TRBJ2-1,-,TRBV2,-,CASSVRGRSSYNEQFF,TGTGCCAGCAGTGTCAGAGGGCGGAGCTCCTACAATGAGCAGTTCTTC
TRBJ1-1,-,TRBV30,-,CAWSQGLNTEAFF,TGTGCCTGGAGCCAGGGACTGAACACTGAAGCTTTCTTT
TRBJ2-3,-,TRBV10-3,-,CAITRDTDLTDTQYF,TGTGCCATCACCCGGGACACGGACCTCACAGATACGCAGTATTTT
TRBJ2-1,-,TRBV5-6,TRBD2,CASSPGRGSYNEQFF,TGTGCCAGCAGCCCCGGGCGGGGGTCCTACAATGAGCAGTTCTTC
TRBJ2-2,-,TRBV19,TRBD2,CASSLFAGGPRGELFF,TGTGCCAGTAGTTTGTTCGCGGGAGGGCCAAGAGGGGAGCTGTTTTTT
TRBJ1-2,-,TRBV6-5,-,CASGPQGYGYTF,TGTGCCAGCGGACCCCAGGGTTATGGCTACACCTTC
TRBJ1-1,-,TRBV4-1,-,CASSQDLGNTEAFF,TGCGCCAGCAGCCAAGATCTGGGGAACACTGAAGCTTTCTTT
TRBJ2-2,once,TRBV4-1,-,CASSQVERTATGELFF,TGCGCCAGCAGCCAAGTGGAACGGACTGCCACCGGGGAGCTGTTTTTT
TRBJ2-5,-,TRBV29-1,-,CSVEREQETQYF,TGCAGCGTTGAAAGAGAGCAAGAGACCCAGTACTTC
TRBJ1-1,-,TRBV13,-,CASRTDHLTEAFF,TGTGCCAGTCGCACAGACCACCTGACTGAAGCTTTCTTT
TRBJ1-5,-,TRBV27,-,CASSWGPGQPQHF,TGTGCCAGCAGTTGGGGTCCGGGTCAGCCCCAGCATTTT
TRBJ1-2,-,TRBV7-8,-,CASSPAGDWGYTF,TGTGCCAGCAGCCCGGCGGGGGACTGGGGCTACACCTTC
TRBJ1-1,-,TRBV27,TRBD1,CASSLSPDRGRAFF,TGTGCCAGCAGTTTATCTCCGGACAGGGGGCGGGCTTTCTTT
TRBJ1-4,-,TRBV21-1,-,CASSLARNPPGTTEKLFF,TGTGCCAGCAGCTTAGCGAGAAACCCGCCCGGGACGACAGAAAAACTGTTTTTT
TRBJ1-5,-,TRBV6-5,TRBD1,CASSRDRGKAQHF,TGTGCCAGCAGCCGGGACAGGGGAAAAGCCCAGCATTTT
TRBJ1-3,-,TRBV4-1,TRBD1,CASRSTGGLSGNTIYF,TGCGCCAGCAGAAGTACAGGGGGCTTGTCTGGAAACACCATATATTTT
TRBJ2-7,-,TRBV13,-,CASRGGSYEQYF,TGTGCCAGCAGGGGAGGTTCCTACGAGCAGTACTTC
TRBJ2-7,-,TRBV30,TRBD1,CAWSPGTGIYEQYF,TGTGCCTGGAGTCCTGGGACAGGGATCTACGAGCAGTACTTC
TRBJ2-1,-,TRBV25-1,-,CASTPGGYNEQFF,TGTGCCAGCACCCCCGGCGGGTACAATGAGCAGTTCTTC
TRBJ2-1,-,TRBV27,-,CASSLAAVFNEQFF,TGTGCCAGCAGTTTAGCTGCGGTATTCAATGAGCAGTTCTTC
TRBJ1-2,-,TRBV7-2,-,CASSPRTDYGYTF,TGTGCCAGCAGCCCGCGGACAGACTATGGCTACACCTTC
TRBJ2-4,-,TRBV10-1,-,CASSESAPRDIQYF,TGCGCCAGCAGTGAGTCCGCCCCTAGAGACATTCAGTACTTC
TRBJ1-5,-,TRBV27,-,CASSPGWSGTQPQHF,TGTGCCAGCAGTCCAGGGTGGTCTGGTACTCAGCCCCAGCATTTT
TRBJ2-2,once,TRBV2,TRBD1,CASRAPGQGPNTGELFF,TGTGCCAGCAGGGCGCCTGGACAGGGTCCGAACACCGGGGAGCTGTTTTTT
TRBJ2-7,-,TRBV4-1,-,CASSQHRDALYEQYF,TGCGCCAGCAGCCAACATAGGGACGCACTCTACGAGCAGTACTTC
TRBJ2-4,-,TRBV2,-,CASSEMGGEGDF,TGTGCCAGCAGTGAAATGGGCGGAGAGGGGGACTTC
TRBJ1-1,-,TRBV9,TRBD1,CASSQRTGRNTEAFF,TGTGCCAGCAGCCAACGGACAGGGAGGAACACTGAAGCTTTCTTT
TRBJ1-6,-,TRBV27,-,CASSLGKFSPLHF,TGTGCCAGCAGTTTGGGAAAGTTTTCACCCCTCCACTTT
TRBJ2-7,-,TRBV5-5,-,CASSLDTGGGRRF,TGTGCCAGCAGCTTGGACACAGGGGGGGGTCGCCGTTTC
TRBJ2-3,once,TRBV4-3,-,CASSQLDRSTDTQYF,TGCGCCAGCAGCCAGTTAGACAGGTCCACAGATACGCAGTATTTT
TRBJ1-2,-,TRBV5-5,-,CASSLEEGIGYGYTF,TGTGCCAGCAGCTTGGAAGAGGGAATCGGCTATGGCTACACCTTC
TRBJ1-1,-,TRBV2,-,CASSESQGTGTEAFF,TGTGCCAGCAGTGAATCACAGGGAACGGGCACTGAAGCTTTCTTT
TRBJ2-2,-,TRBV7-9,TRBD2,CASSLPGLAATGELFF,TGTGCCAGCAGCCTCCCGGGACTAGCGGCCACCGGGGAGCTGTTTTTT
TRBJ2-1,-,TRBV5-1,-,CASSSVDPYNEQFF,TGCGCCAGCAGCTCTGTGGACCCCTACAATGAGCAGTTCTTC
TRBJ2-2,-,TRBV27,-,CASSLVGGELFF,TGTGCCAGCAGTTTAGTGGGCGGGGAGCTGTTTTTT
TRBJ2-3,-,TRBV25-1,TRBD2,CASSPWSGTEADTQYF,TGTGCCAGCAGTCCATGGAGCGGGACTGAGGCAGATACGCAGTATTTT
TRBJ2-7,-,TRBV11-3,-,CASSLDWGEPPFEQYF,TGTGCCAGCAGCTTAGATTGGGGCGAGCCTCCTTTCGAGCAGTACTTC
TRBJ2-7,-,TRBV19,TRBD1,CASRATGDEQYF,TGTGCCAGTAGGGCTACAGGGGACGAGCAGTACTTC
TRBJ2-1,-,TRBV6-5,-,CASSPTGLPGDEQFF,TGTGCCAGCAGCCCAACCGGGCTTCCTGGGGATGAGCAGTTCTTC